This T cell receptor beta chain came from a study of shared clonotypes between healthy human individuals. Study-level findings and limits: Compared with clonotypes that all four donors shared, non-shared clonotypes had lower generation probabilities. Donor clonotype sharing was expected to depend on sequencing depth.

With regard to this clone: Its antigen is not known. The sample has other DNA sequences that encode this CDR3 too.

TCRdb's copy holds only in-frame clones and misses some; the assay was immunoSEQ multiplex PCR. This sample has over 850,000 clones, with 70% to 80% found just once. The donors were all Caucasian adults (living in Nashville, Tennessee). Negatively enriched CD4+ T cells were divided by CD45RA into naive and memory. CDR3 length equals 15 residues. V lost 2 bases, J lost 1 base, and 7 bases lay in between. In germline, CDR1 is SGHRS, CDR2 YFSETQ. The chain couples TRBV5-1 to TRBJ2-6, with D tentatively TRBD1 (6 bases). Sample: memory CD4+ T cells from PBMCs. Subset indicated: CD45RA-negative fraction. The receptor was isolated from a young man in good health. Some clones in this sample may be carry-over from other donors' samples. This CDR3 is CASSLTGSGANVLTF. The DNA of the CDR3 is TGCGCCAGCAGCTTAACAGGGTCTGGGGCCAACGTCCTGACTTTC.